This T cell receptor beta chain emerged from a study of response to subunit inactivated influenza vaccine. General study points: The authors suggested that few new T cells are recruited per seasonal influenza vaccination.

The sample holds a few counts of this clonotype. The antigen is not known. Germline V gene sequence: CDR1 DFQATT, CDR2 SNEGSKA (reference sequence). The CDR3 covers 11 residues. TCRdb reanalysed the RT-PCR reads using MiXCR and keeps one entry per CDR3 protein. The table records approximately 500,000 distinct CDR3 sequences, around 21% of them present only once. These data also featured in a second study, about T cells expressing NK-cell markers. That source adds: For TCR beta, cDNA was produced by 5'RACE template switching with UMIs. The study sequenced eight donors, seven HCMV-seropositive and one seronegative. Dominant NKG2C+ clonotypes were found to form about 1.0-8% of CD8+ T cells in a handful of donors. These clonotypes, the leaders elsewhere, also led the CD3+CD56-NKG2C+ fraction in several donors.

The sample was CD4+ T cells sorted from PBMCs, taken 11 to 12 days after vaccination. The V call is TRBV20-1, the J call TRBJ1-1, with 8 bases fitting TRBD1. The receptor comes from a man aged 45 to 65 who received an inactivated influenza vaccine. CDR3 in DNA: TGCAGAGGACAGGGCGGCACTGAAGCTTTCTTT. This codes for CRGQGGTEAFF.